This T cell receptor beta chain was documented in a study of CD8+ T cells in alopecia areata. The study's findings and limits: TCR sharing across patients was less clear than in mice, possibly HLA-related.

The CDR3 is 13 residues long. V lost 3 bases and J 3 bases, leaving 7 bases between the germline ends. Germline loops: CDR1 NNHDY, CDR2 SYVADS. Cells pooled from cutaneous lymph nodes were sorted on CD4, CD8alpha, NKG2D, NKG2ACE and other markers. The sample holds a few counts of this clone. Its antigen is not known. Gene names follow the mouse nomenclature. The sequence runs out 4 residues before the end of the CDR3; the remainder is reconstructed from the germline J gene. At the DNA level, this CDR3 is encoded by other sequences in the same sample as well. Once RNA had been extracted, it was reverse transcribed into cDNA to act as the sequencing template. The repertoire was sequenced with immunoSEQ multiplex PCR; TCRdb's copy has only in-frame clones and lacks some. The sample has about 300,000 clones, none seen only once.

The chain links TRBV13-3 to TRBJ2-1, with a possible D match to TRBD1 (6 bases). The sample was CD4+ T cells sorted from a lymph node. This receptor was taken from a C3H/HeJ mouse with alopecia areata. For the strain, the MHC haplotype given is H2-k. CDR3 bases read: TGTGCCAGCAGTGCAGGGGTCTATGCT. This codes for CASSAGVYA. The whole CDR3 sequence is CASSAGVYAEQFF.